What follows is one T cell receptor (beta chain) and its context. The CDR3 loop spans 16 amino acids. V was cut by 4 bases and J by 11 bases, with 26 bases left in between. The germline CDR1 and CDR2 sequences are MNHEY and SVGAGI. The source of the sample is a study of T-cell memory formation after mild COVID-19. One entry per CDR3 protein, called by TCRdb with MiXCR from the 5' RACE reads. Of 240,000 or so distinct CDR3 sequences in the sample, roughly 9.4% were seen once. The genes are TRBV6-5 and TRBJ1-1; possible D gene TRBD1, 5 bases. The source of this sequence is a man aged 18 to 29 who had mild COVID-19 (a few samples of this study predate the infection). Cell type and time point are not known. The sample was PBMCs or a T cell subset sorted from them (not recorded which). The CDR3, as DNA: TGTGCCAGCAGTTTCCTATTAAACCCTCCCGAGGGGTTCGCTTTCTTT. Its translation: CASSFLLNPPEGFAFF.